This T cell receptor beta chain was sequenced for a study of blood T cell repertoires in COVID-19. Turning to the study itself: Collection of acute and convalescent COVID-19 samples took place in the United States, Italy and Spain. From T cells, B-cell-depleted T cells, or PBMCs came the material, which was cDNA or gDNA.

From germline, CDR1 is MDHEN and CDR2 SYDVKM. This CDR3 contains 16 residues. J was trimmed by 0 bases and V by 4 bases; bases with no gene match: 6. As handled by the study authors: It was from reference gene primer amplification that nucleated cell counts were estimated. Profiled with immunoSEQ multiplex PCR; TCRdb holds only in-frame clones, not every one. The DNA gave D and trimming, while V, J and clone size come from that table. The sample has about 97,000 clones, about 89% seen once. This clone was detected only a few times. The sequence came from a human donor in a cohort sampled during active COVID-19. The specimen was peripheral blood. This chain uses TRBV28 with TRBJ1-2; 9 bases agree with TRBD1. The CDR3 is CASSSPGDRANYGYTF. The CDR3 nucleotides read TGTGCCAGCAGTTCGCCCGGGGACAGGGCTAACTATGGCTACACCTTC.